The 14 T cell receptor beta chains presented below share a single source sample, sequenced in a study of graft-versus-host responses after intestinal transplantation. TCRdb's table, derived via immunoSEQ multiplex PCR, lists solely in-frame clones and lacks some. The sample consists of about 98,000 clones, roughly 86% of them appearing once. Source: PBMCs, taken 255 days after intestinal transplant. These receptors were obtained from a human patient who received an intestinal transplant, so some T cells may come from the graft donor.

This clone was detected only once. V is TRBV7-3 and J is TRBJ2-7; no clear D gene. Germline CDR1 reads SGHTA; CDR2 reads FQGTGA. V dropped 2 bases and J dropped 3 bases, with 8 bases sitting between them. The CDR3 spans 13 residues. The CDR3 DNA follows: TGTGCCAGCAGCTTATTGGCCGGCTACGAGCAGTACTTC. It codes for CASSLLAGYEQYF.

This chain links TRBV7-6 with TRBJ2-2; no firm D call. The CDR3 runs 14 residues. Germline V gene lookup returns CDR1 SGHVS and CDR2 FNYEAQ. With 5 bases removed from V and 7 bases from J, the gap between germline ends came to 14 bases. In DNA, the CDR3 is TGTGCCAGCAGCCCAATTCCGTGGGGCGGGGAGCTGTTTTTT. It is translated as CASSPIPWGGELFF. Filled out from reference TRBV7-6 and TRBJ2-2, the complete variable domain reads GAGVSQSPRYKVTKRGQDVALRCDPISGHVSLYWYRQALGQGPEFLTYFNYEAQQDKSGLPNDRFSAERPEGSISTLTIQRTEQRDSAMYRCASSPIPWGGELFFGEGSRLTVL.

J is TRBJ1-1 and V is TRBV19, with TRBD1 matching 8 bases. Germline V CDR1 and CDR2: LNHDA, SQIVND (reference sequence). CDR3 length: 15 residues. V was clipped by 4 bases and J by 6 bases; unmatched bases: 10. CDR3 sequence (DNA): TGTGCCAGTAGTAATCTGGCAGGGGGCTTCGCTGAAGCTTTCTTT. Translated, it gives CASSNLAGGFAEAFF. Looking up the rest from reference TRBV19 and TRBJ1-1 gives the full variable domain: DGGITQSPKYLFRKEGQNVTLSCEQNLNHDAMYWYRQDPGQGLRLIYYSQIVNDFQKGDIAEGYSVSREKKESFPLTVTSAQKNPTAFYLCASSNLAGGFAEAFFGQGTRLTVV.

The chain employs TRBV5-1 and TRBJ2-3; D unresolved. V lost 2 bases and J lost 1, with 8 bases in between. The CDR3 is 14 amino acids. CDR1 is SGHRS, CDR2 YFSETQ, per germline. CDR3 in amino acids: CASSFSSGTDTQYF. CDR3 nucleotide sequence: TGCGCCAGCAGCTTCTCGAGCGGCACAGATACGCAGTATTTT.

Of note for this clone: The sample carries other DNA sequences with the same CDR3. The chain employs TRBV28 and TRBJ1-1; 9 positions agree with TRBD1. Trimming at V came to 8 bases and at J to 4 bases, leaving 5 bases not matched to a gene. CDR3 length equals 13 residues. Germline CDR1 and CDR2: MDHEN and SYDVKM. CDR3: CASQTGGRTEAFF. The CDR3 DNA follows: TGTGCCAGCCAAACAGGGGGCCGCACTGAAGCTTTCTTT.

This sequence joins TRBV5-8 and TRBJ1-5; TRBD1 might be the D (5 bases). The V gene lost 7 bases and the J gene lost 5 bases, with 19 bases spanning the gap. Germline loops: CDR1 SGHTS, CDR2 YDEGEE. The CDR3 runs to 15 residues. As DNA, the CDR3 is TGTGCCAGCGATCTGACAGACACACCCGATCAGCCCCAGCATTTT. Its translation is CASDLTDTPDQPQHF.

This rearrangement joins TRBV28 to TRBJ1-1, with unresolved D. This CDR3 has 12 amino acids. Germline values: CDR1 MDHEN, CDR2 SYDVKM. Trimming took 4 bases from V and 3 from J, leaving 6 bases between them. CDR3 protein: CASSSADTEAFF. The DNA of the CDR3 is TGTGCCAGCAGTTCCGCGGACACTGAAGCTTTCTTT.

This clone turned up a few times. This chain uses TRBV5-6 with TRBJ1-6; perhaps TRBD1 as D (5 bases). Per germline, CDR1 SGHDT and CDR2 YYEEEE. Trimming left V 0 bases short and J 8 bases short, with 9 bases between. The CDR3 totals 14 residues. The CDR3 sequence: CASSLGLGDSPLHF. CDR3 coding DNA: TGTGCCAGCAGCTTGGGTCTGGGGGATTCACCCCTCCACTTT.

The V call is TRBV5-6, the J call TRBJ1-1; 10 nucleotides match TRBD1. After removal of 0 bases from V and 6 bases from J, the junction contained 5 bases not matched to a gene. The CDR3 contains 15 residues. The V gene's germline CDR1 is SGHDT and CDR2 YYEEEE. CDR3 in DNA: TGTGCCAGCAGCTTGGCGGGACAGGGGCTGCCTGAAGCTTTCTTT. Protein: CASSLAGQGLPEAFF.

The genes are TRBV6-1 and TRBJ1-6; tentatively, D is TRBD1 (5 bases). The germline V and J ends were trimmed by 7 bases and 5 bases, with 15 bases remaining between them. The CDR3 contains 15 residues. CDR1 and CDR2 from the germline V gene are MNHNS and SASEGT. CDR3 amino acids: CASKGRGPNNSPLHF. CDR3 sequence (DNA): TGTGCCAGCAAGGGGCGGGGCCCCAATAATTCACCCCTCCACTTT.

In this sample, this clone turned up once. This chain links TRBV28 with TRBJ1-1; D call uncertain. There are 16 residues in the CDR3. The germline V gene has CDR1 MDHEN and CDR2 SYDVKM. Trimming shortened V by 0 bases and J by 7 bases, and 18 bases separated the two germline ends. CDR3: CASSLWDAGLTVEAFF. The CDR3, as DNA: TGTGCCAGCAGTTTATGGGACGCAGGACTTACCGTTGAAGCTTTCTTT.

This chain joins TRBV5-1 and TRBJ1-2; no firm D call. The CDR3 loop spans 13 amino acids. CDR1 is SGHRS, CDR2 YFSETQ, per germline. V was shortened by 1 base and J by 2 bases, with 6 bases between the two germline ends. DNA for the CDR3: TGCGCCAGCAGCTTGTGGCGGAACTATGGCTACACCTTC. Amino acids: CASSLWRNYGYTF.

V is TRBV4-2 and J is TRBJ2-1, with 9 bases that match TRBD2. The CDR3 consists of 17 residues. CDR1 and CDR2 from the germline V gene are LGHNA and YNFKEQ. V lost 3 bases and J lost 7; bases outside the gene matches: 13. This chain's CDR3 is CASSHPRRLAGLNEQFF. The DNA for the CDR3 is TGTGCCAGCAGCCACCCCAGGAGGCTAGCGGGACTTAATGAGCAGTTCTTC.

This chain uses TRBV18 with TRBJ1-1; unclear D gene. The V end was cut by 0 bases, the J end by 0 bases, with 5 bases between. The germline CDR1 and CDR2 sequences are KGHSH and LQKENI. This CDR3 region has 14 residues. The CDR3 loop is CASSPPVMNTEAFF. The CDR3 DNA follows: TGTGCCAGCTCACCACCGGTCATGAACACTGAAGCTTTCTTT. Using reference TRBV18 and TRBJ1-1 for the parts outside the CDR3, the full variable domain is NAGVMQNPRHLVRRRGQEARLRCSPMKGHSHVYWYRQLPEEGLKFMVYLQKENIIDESGMPKERFSAEFPKEGPSILRIQQVVRGDSAAYFCASSPPVMNTEAFFGQGTRLTVV.